This T cell receptor (beta chain) was identified in a study of regulatory T cells in long-lasting Graves disease. Findings and limits, study-wide: Investigators studied peripheral blood only, not thyroid tissue.

CDR3-region Arm-PCR and iRepertoire HTBI primers produced the TCR beta libraries. TCRdb redid the calling of the multiplex PCR reads with MiXCR, one entry per CDR3 protein. The sample gives 410,000 or so distinct CDR3 sequences, 15% of which show up once; over 15% is in the top ten. The trim removed 4 bases at V and 2 bases at J, leaving 10 bases unmatched. Germline loops: CDR1 MGHRA, CDR2 YSYEKL. The CDR3 length is 17 residues. Time point: newly diagnosed GD, antithyroid drugs for less than 3 months. There was RNA extracted from PBMCs, and the TCR library was made from it. To note about this clonotype: No antigen is known for it.

These same data were also listed under a study on T cells in Graves' hyperthyroidism and ophthalmopathy. This second report adds: Carried out on the TCR CDR3, a first-round RT-PCR used the HTBI primer set. The model foresaw ophthalmopathy a median around 6 months prior to onset.

The receptor was derived from a woman under 40 with Graves disease. The rearrangement links TRBV4-1 to TRBJ2-1; 8 nucleotides line up with TRBD2. Sequenced material: peripheral blood mononuclear cells (PBMCs), taken at new diagnosis, from a patient treated with antithyroid drugs. CDR3 in amino acids: CASSPSRGGKAYNEQFF. The CDR3 DNA reads as TGCGCCAGCAGCCCTTCCCGGGGGGGGAAGGCCTACAATGAGCAGTTCTTC.